This TCR beta chain derives from a study of human T cells and chemical hapten exposure. Study summary: Weekly diphenylcyclopropenone doses were given to patients' scalps across the approximately 24-week study. Small differences in pooled library volume mainly drove the variation in TCR yields per sample.

The V gene's germline CDR1 is SNHLY and CDR2 FYNNEI. The V gene lost 1 base and the J gene lost 2 bases, with 8 bases spanning the gap. The CDR3 spans 14 residues. For the library, individual cDNA molecules each received unique molecular identifiers. TCRdb reprocessed the RACE reads via MiXCR and lists one record per CDR3 protein. The sample lists over 100,000 distinct CDR3 sequences; 11% were seen once. This clonotype was counted at least ten times. Its target is not known. Study-level findings and limits: Versus controls, expanded TCRs had significantly more large CDR3 similarity clusters.

As to time point: patch test 3, about 24 weeks after DPC sensitization. Regarding treatment: therapeutic diphenylcyclopropenone sensitization with weekly scalp DPC. Sequences were derived from whole blood, sampled in connection with sensitization to the hapten diphenylcyclopropenone (DPC). This receptor was taken from a woman aged 50 to 60 with alopecia areata. Some clones in this sample may be carry-over from other donors' samples. V gene TRBV2 combines with J gene TRBJ1-2; unclear D gene. CDR3 sequence: CASSEGHRNYGYTF. Written as DNA, the CDR3 is TGTGCCAGCAGTGAAGGTCACAGAAACTATGGCTACACCTTC.